This is a list of T cell receptor beta chains from one sample in a study of T cells in Graves' hyperthyroidism and ophthalmopathy. TCRdb redid the calling of the multiplex PCR reads with MiXCR, one entry per CDR3 protein. The sample shows over 700,000 distinct CDR3 sequences, about a third of them seen only once. The sample was blood. All receptors derive from a woman aged 40 to 49 with Graves' hyperthyroidism. Each CDR3 is given with its conserved first and last residue. The D gene is left open where the match is weak. Some rows mark clone size as missing; the rest say once, few, many or name a class of expanded clone.

v_gene	abundance	j_gene	d_gene	len	CDR3aa	CDR3nt
TRBV5-6	few	TRBJ2-7	-	16	CASSLGQQGHTYEQYF	TGTGCCAGCAGCTTGGGGCAGCAAGGACATACCTACGAGCAGTACTTC
TRBV7-2	-	TRBJ1-5	-	16	CASSFNRGDGNQPQHF	TGTGCCAGCAGTTTTAATCGGGGAGATGGCAATCAGCCCCAGCATTTT
TRBV19	once	TRBJ2-7	-	13	CASSSANPYEQYF	TGTGCCAGTAGTTCGGCTAACCCCTACGAGCAGTACTTC
TRBV12-3/TRBV12-4	many	TRBJ1-3	-	14	CASSPAGVGNTIYF	TGTGCCAGCAGCCCAGCCGGCGTGGGAAACACCATATATTTT
TRBV6-1	few	TRBJ2-7	TRBD1	16	CASSYSGTGTLYEQYF	TGTGCCAGCAGTTACTCAGGGACAGGGACCCTATACGAGCAGTACTTC
TRBV19	-	TRBJ2-1	TRBD1	14	CASSFAGQAPRQFF	TGTGCCAGTAGTTTTGCGGGACAGGCACCCAGGCAGTTCTTC
TRBV12-3/TRBV12-4	-	TRBJ2-7	TRBD1	14	CASSNPQGADEQYF	TGTGCCAGCAGTAATCCTCAGGGGGCAGACGAGCAGTACTTC
TRBV19	many	TRBJ2-6	TRBD1	16	CASSIAGQSGANVLTF	TGTGCCAGTAGTATAGCGGGACAGTCTGGGGCCAACGTCCTGACTTTC
TRBV29-1	-	TRBJ2-1	-	12	CSVDGQSNEQFF	TGCAGCGTTGACGGACAGTCCAATGAGCAGTTCTTC
TRBV10-3	many	TRBJ1-2	TRBD1	14	CAISPGQGGYGYTF	TGTGCCATCAGTCCCGGACAGGGAGGCTATGGCTACACCTTC
TRBV6-5	-	TRBJ1-1	-	14	CASSYQGVNTEAFF	TGTGCCAGCAGTTACCAGGGAGTGAACACTGAAGCTTTCTTT
TRBV2	-	TRBJ2-5	-	16	CASSVQSSFQQETQYF	TGTGCCAGCAGTGTACAGTCAAGTTTCCAGCAAGAGACCCAGTACTTC
TRBV10-3	many	TRBJ1-1	-	13	CAIRKTENTEAFF	TGTGCCATCAGAAAAACAGAGAACACTGAAGCTTTCTTT
TRBV2	few	TRBJ1-1	-	16	CASSYFLGHSATEAFF	TGTGCCAGCAGTTATTTCCTCGGACATTCGGCCACTGAAGCTTTCTTT
TRBV5-1	-	TRBJ2-2	-	14	CASSLATSRGELFF	TGCGCCAGCAGCTTGGCAACCTCGCGCGGGGAGCTGTTTTTT
TRBV7-9	-	TRBJ2-1	TRBD2	14	CASSGGLAGNEQFF	TGTGCCAGCAGCGGAGGACTAGCGGGGAATGAGCAGTTCTTC
TRBV19	few	TRBJ2-7	-	11	CASRAAYEQYF	TGTGCCAGTAGAGCGGCCTACGAGCAGTACTTC
TRBV5-4	few	TRBJ1-6	-	16	CASSLEGSSYNSPLHF	TGTGCCAGCAGCTTGGAGGGAAGCTCCTATAATTCACCCCTCCACTTT
TRBV5-5	-	TRBJ1-1	TRBD1	16	CASSSLTGTGVSEAFF	TGTGCCAGCAGCTCCCTAACCGGGACAGGCGTATCTGAAGCTTTCTTT
TRBV6-6	-	TRBJ2-5	-	15	CASSEFSWGLETQYF	TGTGCCAGCAGTGAATTTTCTTGGGGATTGGAGACCCAGTACTTC
TRBV15	many	TRBJ1-2	-	18	CATSRDFLYPGVGYGYTF	TGTGCCACCAGCAGAGATTTCCTCTATCCAGGGGTTGGCTATGGCTACACCTTC
TRBV6-5	-	TRBJ2-3	-	13	CASSYPGSDTQYF	TGTGCCAGCAGTTACCCAGGGTCAGATACGCAGTATTTT
TRBV5-1	-	TRBJ2-6	-	17	CASTPGPLAPGANVLTF	TGCGCCAGCACCCCGGGACCTCTCGCGCCAGGGGCCAACGTCCTGACTTTC
TRBV7-2	-	TRBJ2-3	-	16	CASSYPRDSNTDTQYF	TGTGCCAGCAGCTACCCCAGGGACTCGAACACAGATACGCAGTATTTT
TRBV7-2	many	TRBJ1-5	-	15	CASSLVLAANQPQHF	TGTGCCAGCAGCTTAGTCCTTGCAGCTAATCAGCCCCAGCATTTT
TRBV7-7	-	TRBJ2-3	-	14	CAVEALPSTDTQYF	TGTGCAGTTGAGGCACTTCCTAGCACAGATACGCAGTATTTT
TRBV12-3/TRBV12-4	-	TRBJ1-1	TRBD1	14	CASRLQGATTEAFF	TGTGCCAGCAGGCTCCAGGGGGCGACCACTGAAGCTTTCTTT
TRBV10-3	-	TRBJ2-5	-	14	CASSLLGSQETQYF	TGTGCCAGCAGTTTATTGGGCAGCCAAGAGACCCAGTACTTC
TRBV29-1	-	TRBJ1-3	-	12	CSARKDGNTIYF	TGCAGCGCCCGCAAGGATGGAAACACCATATATTTT
TRBV25-1	many	TRBJ2-7	-	15	CASSDRIGSSYEQYF	TGTGCCAGCAGTGATCGAATAGGGTCTTCGTACGAGCAGTACTTC
TRBV19	-	TRBJ1-5	-	15	CASSQGGTILQPQHF	TGTGCCAGTAGTCAGGGAGGGACAATCTTACAGCCCCAGCATTTT
TRBV9	many	TRBJ2-7	-	15	CASSVAPDGTYEQYF	TGTGCCAGCAGCGTAGCTCCCGACGGGACCTACGAGCAGTACTTC
TRBV7-3	once	TRBJ2-6	-	17	CASSRTWGGPGANVLTF	TGCGCCAGCAGCCGGACCTGGGGGGGGCCTGGGGCCAACGTCCTGACTTTC